These T cell receptor beta chains were read from a single sample in a study of patients and donors after allogeneic stem cell transplantation. MiXCR was run by TCRdb on the RT-PCR reads, yielding one entry per CDR3 protein. The data hold 200,000 to 250,000 distinct CDR3 sequences, with around an eighth observed a single time. Input material: blood, either unsorted or a sorted T cell fraction (not recorded which). These receptors were obtained from a human donor who was either an allogeneic HSCT recipient or a stem cell or donor lymphocyte infusion donor (not recorded which). It is not recorded whose cells these are; they may come from a transplant donor. CDR3s include the opening cysteine and the closing phenylalanine or tryptophan. The order of the fields is clone size, D gene, J gene, V gene, CDR3 protein, CDR3 DNA. D genes are given only for firm matches. The size of a clone is reported for some rows only, either as once, few or many, or as a class for expanded clones.

>.|.|TRBJ2-1|TRBV20-1
CSARAWGKSYNEQFF
TGCAGTGCTAGAGCGTGGGGGAAATCCTACAATGAGCAGTTCTTC
>.|.|TRBJ1-1|TRBV5-8
CASSLRGGRNTEAFF
TGTGCCAGCAGCTTGCGGGGGGGTAGGAACACTGAAGCTTTCTTT
>.|TRBD2|TRBJ2-3|TRBV5-4
CASSLVLAGGTDTQYF
TGTGCCAGCAGCTTGGTCCTAGCGGGGGGTACAGATACGCAGTATTTT
>.|.|TRBJ1-3|TRBV5-6
CASSLEHSGNIIYF
TGTGCCAGCAGCTTGGAGCACTCTGGAAACATCATATATTTT
>few|.|TRBJ1-6|TRBV12-3/TRBV12-4
CASRGGQGSNSPLHF
TGTGCCAGCAGAGGCGGGCAGGGGAGTAATTCACCCCTCCACTTT
>many|.|TRBJ2-2|TRBV2
CASTRVQNTGELFF
TGTGCCAGCACCCGAGTCCAGAACACCGGGGAGCTGTTTTTT
>many|.|TRBJ1-6|TRBV6-5
CASSYSWSSYNSPLHF
TGTGCCAGCAGTTACTCATGGAGCTCCTATAATTCACCCCTCCACTTT
>few|TRBD1|TRBJ1-4|TRBV15
CATSRAMSGGEKLFF
TGTGCCACCAGCAGAGCTATGTCAGGGGGTGAAAAACTGTTTTTT
>.|.|TRBJ1-4|TRBV14
CASSQERGGLFF
TGTGCCAGCAGCCAAGAACGTGGGGGGCTGTTTTTT
>few|.|TRBJ2-7|TRBV5-1
CASSLGAGRNEQYF
TGCGCCAGCAGCTTGGGTGCGGGGCGCAACGAGCAGTACTTC
>.|.|TRBJ1-2|TRBV24-1
CATSRTDYGYTF
TGTGCCACCAGTAGGACAGACTATGGCTACACCTTC
>many|TRBD2|TRBJ2-1|TRBV2
CASSELRGRANEQFF
TGTGCCAGCAGTGAACTCCGGGGGAGGGCCAATGAGCAGTTCTTC
>.|TRBD1|TRBJ1-5|TRBV28
CASSPLTGYNQPQHF
TGTGCCAGCAGCCCCTTGACAGGGTACAATCAGCCCCAGCATTTT
>many|TRBD1|TRBJ1-2|TRBV6-5
CASSFRQGNYGYTF
TGTGCCAGCAGTTTCCGACAGGGTAACTATGGCTACACCTTC
>.|.|TRBJ1-5|TRBV7-2
CASSRDSNQPQHF
TGTGCCAGCAGCCGGGACAGCAATCAGCCCCAGCATTTT
>.|.|TRBJ2-5|TRBV7-6
CASSSSNQETQYF
TGTGCCAGCAGCTCTTCAAATCAAGAGACCCAGTACTTC
>.|.|TRBJ1-1|TRBV27
CASSLRRGRFNTEAFF
TGTGCCAGCAGCCTACGGAGGGGACGCTTTAACACTGAAGCTTTCTTT
>.|TRBD2|TRBJ2-1|TRBV2
CASSEISGLADSSYNEQFF
TGTGCCAGCAGTGAAATTTCGGGACTAGCGGACAGCTCCTACAATGAGCAGTTCTTC
>few|.|TRBJ2-5|TRBV29-1
CSVEQSWGETQYF
TGCAGCGTTGAACAGAGCTGGGGAGAGACCCAGTACTTC
>few|.|TRBJ2-3|TRBV2
CASLRSGTDTQYF
TGTGCCAGCTTACGGTCGGGCACAGATACGCAGTATTTT
>.|.|TRBJ2-3|TRBV7-2
CASSLMSYTQYF
TGTGCCAGCAGCTTAATGTCTTATACGCAGTATTTT
>many|.|TRBJ1-2|TRBV20-1
CSASSVVYDYGYTF
TGCAGTGCTAGTAGCGTGGTGTACGACTATGGCTACACCTTC
>.|TRBD2|TRBJ2-1|TRBV4-2
CASSPLAGPGVGEQFF
TGTGCCAGCAGCCCCCTAGCGGGTCCGGGGGTAGGTGAGCAGTTCTTC
>many|.|TRBJ1-1|TRBV6-1
CASSDGHIRGTEAFF
TGTGCCAGCAGTGATGGGCATATAAGGGGCACTGAAGCTTTCTTT
>many|TRBD2|TRBJ2-1|TRBV4-3
CASSLLAGGYREQFF
TGCGCCAGCAGCCTCCTAGCGGGGGGGTATCGGGAGCAGTTCTTC
>few|TRBD1|TRBJ1-2|TRBV30
CAWAFRGNYGYTF
TGTGCCTGGGCCTTCAGGGGGAACTATGGCTACACCTTC
>few|.|TRBJ2-3|TRBV6-5
CASSSSRGTQYF
TGTGCCAGCAGCTCCAGCCGGGGGACGCAGTATTTT
>many|.|TRBJ2-2|TRBV12-3/TRBV12-4
CASSFYGSNTGELFF
TGTGCCAGCAGTTTCTACGGCTCGAACACCGGGGAGCTGTTTTTT
>many|TRBD1|TRBJ2-7|TRBV6-5
CASSYPDRVYEQYF
TGTGCCAGCAGTTATCCGGACAGGGTATACGAGCAGTACTTC
>.|.|TRBJ1-1|TRBV7-2
CASSLYLSPMNTEAFF
TGTGCCAGCAGCTTATATCTCAGCCCCATGAACACTGAAGCTTTCTTT
>many|.|TRBJ1-4|TRBV15
CATSRDYVTVTDKLFF
TGTGCCACCAGCAGAGATTATGTTACGGTGACCGACAAACTGTTTTTT
>many|.|TRBJ2-3|TRBV6-2/TRBV6-3
CASSFPSSTDTQYF
TGTGCCAGCAGTTTCCCATCTAGCACCGATACGCAGTATTTT
>few|.|TRBJ2-1|TRBV4-3
CASSQLSAGSSNEQFF
TGCGCCAGCAGCCAACTGAGCGCAGGCTCGTCCAATGAGCAGTTCTTC
>many|.|TRBJ2-3|TRBV4-2
CASSQVGTPQDTQYF
TGTGCCAGCAGCCAAGTGGGGACTCCGCAAGATACGCAGTATTTT
>.|TRBD1|TRBJ2-1|TRBV5-1
CASSLELGQASRNEQFF
TGCGCCAGCAGCTTGGAGTTAGGACAGGCATCTCGCAATGAGCAGTTCTTC
>many|TRBD1|TRBJ1-3|TRBV7-9
CASSPRTGGSGNTIYF
TGTGCCAGCAGCCCGCGGACAGGGGGCTCTGGAAACACCATATATTTT
>.|TRBD1|TRBJ2-1|TRBV27
CASSFSQQTGVNEQFF
TGTGCCAGCAGTTTTTCCCAACAGACAGGGGTTAATGAGCAGTTCTTC
>.|TRBD2|TRBJ2-7|TRBV24-1
CATSDHGTSGMGEQYF
TGTGCCACCAGTGATCACGGGACTAGCGGGATGGGGGAGCAGTACTTC
>.|.|TRBJ2-5|TRBV2
CASSPTGSQETQYF
TGTGCCAGCAGTCCTACAGGGTCCCAAGAGACCCAGTACTTC
>few|TRBD2|TRBJ2-3|TRBV7-2
CASSSRTSRQYF
TGTGCCAGCAGCTCCCGGACTAGCAGGCAGTATTTT
>few|TRBD1|TRBJ1-6|TRBV10-2
CASSWLGQGYNSPLHF
TGCGCCAGCAGTTGGTTGGGACAGGGGTATAATTCACCCCTCCACTTT
>.|TRBD2|TRBJ2-5|TRBV11-2
CASSLGGLAGSQETQYF
TGTGCCAGCAGCTTAGGGGGACTAGCGGGGTCCCAAGAGACCCAGTACTTC
>.|.|TRBJ2-2|TRBV7-2
CASSFSAGATGELFF
TGTGCCAGCAGCTTTTCTGCAGGGGCCACCGGGGAGCTGTTTTTT
>many|.|TRBJ1-1|TRBV12-3/TRBV12-4
CASSLDGPRTEAFF
TGTGCCAGCAGTTTAGATGGGCCGAGGACTGAAGCTTTCTTT
>few|.|TRBJ1-1|TRBV12-3/TRBV12-4
CASTPMGAVGYTEAFF
TGTGCCAGCACCCCCATGGGGGCGGTGGGTTACACTGAAGCTTTCTTT
>.|.|TRBJ1-2|TRBV5-4
CASSLTGAGGYTF
TGTGCCAGCAGCTTGACGGGGGCAGGAGGCTACACCTTC
>many|.|TRBJ1-5|TRBV6-1
CASSEGTRGNQPQHF
TGTGCCAGCAGTGAAGGAACGAGGGGAAATCAGCCCCAGCATTTT
>few|.|TRBJ1-2|TRBV6-1
CASKRARVDGYTF
TGTGCCAGCAAAAGGGCCAGGGTAGATGGCTACACCTTC
>.|TRBD2|TRBJ2-5|TRBV2
CASTKNSGGGETQYF
TGTGCCAGCACTAAAAATAGCGGGGGGGGAGAGACCCAGTACTTC
>few|TRBD1|TRBJ1-5|TRBV5-5
CASSLGFRDSSQPQHF
TGTGCCAGCAGCTTGGGTTTTCGGGACAGTAGTCAGCCCCAGCATTTT
>many|TRBD2|TRBJ2-5|TRBV7-2
CASSAKRGGGETQYF
TGTGCCAGCAGCGCCAAGCGGGGGGGCGGAGAGACCCAGTACTTC
>few|.|TRBJ2-1|TRBV5-4
CASRKSGSYNEQFF
TGTGCCAGCCGGAAGTCAGGCTCCTACAATGAGCAGTTCTTC